The 5 T cell receptor beta chains listed next were all sequenced from one sample in a study of cytomegalovirus exposure and HLA in healthy donors. The PCR contained 60 Vbeta and 13 Jbeta primers. TCRdb's table, derived via immunoSEQ multiplex PCR, lists solely in-frame clones and lacks some. The data contain about 210,000 clones, 80% to 90% of them seen just once; the ten biggest clones take up 0.24%. Sequenced sample: PBMCs. These receptors all stem from a girl aged 2 to 10 in good health and CMV-seronegative.

The V gene is TRBV27, the J gene TRBJ2-1, with TRBD2 matching over 13 bases. V shed 5 bases, J shed 10 bases, and the junction held 8 bases outside the gene matches. The CDR3 consists of 15 residues. Germline loops: CDR1 MNHEY, CDR2 SMNVEV (reference sequence). The DNA for the CDR3 is TGTGCCAGCAGTCCGCGGACTAGCGGGAGCCCCGAGCAGTTCTTC. Residues: CASSPRTSGSPEQFF.

This clone was seen only once. V is TRBV9 and J is TRBJ1-1; unclear D gene. The CDR3 is made up of 15 amino acids. V was trimmed by 0 bases and J by 0 bases, leaving 9 bases between them. Germline V CDR1 and CDR2: SGDLS, YYNGEE. The CDR3: CASSVAPTVNTEAFF. The DNA for the CDR3 is TGTGCCAGCAGCGTAGCCCCGACTGTGAACACTGAAGCTTTCTTT.

This rearrangement joins TRBV6-1 to TRBJ2-7; TRBD1 aligns across 8 bases. Germline lookup yields CDR1 MNHNS and CDR2 SASEGT. The CDR3 extends over 13 amino acids. Germline trimming cut 4 bases from V and 6 bases from J; bases unmatched to any gene: 5. DNA for the CDR3: TGTGCCAGCAGTGGGACAGGGTTGGGCGAGCAGTACTTC. Its translation is CASSGTGLGEQYF.

This chain uses TRBV7-3 with TRBJ2-3, with D perhaps matching TRBD2 (5 bases). Trimming stripped 0 bases from V and 6 bases from J, with 13 bases between. CDR3 size: 15 residues. Germline values: CDR1 SGHTA, CDR2 FQGTGA. Here the CDR3 DNA reads TGTGCCAGCAGCTTAACTCAGAATACGGGGGATACGCAGTATTTT. This encodes CASSLTQNTGDTQYF.

The J gene is TRBJ2-7, the V gene TRBV5-1; 9 bases map to TRBD2. The CDR3 has 17 residues. Germline CDR1 reads SGHRS; CDR2 reads YFSETQ. V was pared by 4 bases and J by 3 bases, with 14 bases of the junction left unmatched. The CDR3 loop reads CASSRTSLAGINYEQYF. In DNA form, the CDR3 reads TGCGCCAGCAGCCGAACGAGTCTAGCGGGGATTAACTACGAGCAGTACTTC.